This entry concerns a single T cell receptor beta chain. Each PCR contained spiked-in synthetic TCR analog templates. Sequencing was performed with immunoSEQ multiplex PCR; in TCRdb, only in-frame clones are kept and a portion is missing. Among 50,000 to 70,000 clones, 70% to 90% were seen once, and the ten largest hold more than 1.5%. Germline CDR1 reads SQVTM; CDR2 reads ANQGSEA. This CDR3 has 12 amino acids. Losses at the gene ends were 7 bases for V and 4 bases for J; bases not matched to a gene: 6. The time point here: pretreatment peripheral blood. This record belongs to a study of PD-L1 blockade in urothelial cancer. Study in general: Atezolizumab, begun by patients around 2014, was given at 1,200 mg intravenously every 3 weeks. Males with bladder-origin urothelial cancer constituted about 85% of the 29 patients. Patients' prior chemotherapy regimens numbered 0 to 3.

Sequences were derived from PBMCs, sampled around atezolizumab (anti-PD-L1) treatment. This receptor was obtained from a man between 65 and 80 years old with urothelial cancer. The chain is built from TRBV29-1 and TRBJ2-5; 7 bases are a match to TRBD2. CDR3 in amino acids: CSGFWGGETQYF. CDR3 sequence (DNA): TGCAGCGGCTTTTGGGGGGGAGAGACCCAGTACTTC.